Sequencing of this T cell receptor (beta chain) was carried out in a study of T cell changes during pregnancy in multiple sclerosis. V lost 4 bases, J lost 6 bases, and 5 bases stayed unmatched. CDR1 is SGHTS, CDR2 YDEGEE, per germline. The CDR3 is 15 residues long. The repertoire was sequenced with immunoSEQ multiplex PCR; TCRdb's copy has only in-frame clones and lacks some. The sample lists about 110,000 clones, less than 95% occurring once. The clonotype originates from a female donor in good health, enrolled as a control in a pregnancy study. V gene TRBV5-8 combines with J gene TRBJ2-1, with 12 bases identical to TRBD1. The source was peripheral blood, collected in the third trimester of pregnancy. The CDR3 here is CASSHRDRGLNEQFF. The CDR3 nucleotides are TGTGCCAGCAGCCACCGGGACAGGGGGCTCAATGAGCAGTTCTTC.